These 14 T cell receptor beta chains share one sample of origin, sequenced in a study of cytomegalovirus exposure and HLA in healthy donors. PCR used 60 Vbeta primers and 13 Jbeta primers. Assay: immunoSEQ multiplex PCR; the TCRdb copy retains only in-frame clones and omits some. Altogether 90,000 to 120,000 clones are present, over 60% being singletons, with the ten largest covering roughly 4%. The source material was PBMCs. These TCRs come from a female donor in good health and CMV-seropositive.

V usage is TRBV5-1 and J usage is TRBJ1-1, with D possibly TRBD1 on 5 matching bases. Deletions cut 4 bases from V and 4 bases from J, with 14 bases between. The CDR3 contains 14 residues. CDR1 is SGHRS, CDR2 YFSETQ, per germline. Written as DNA, the CDR3 is TGCGCCAGCAGCCCCATGGGGCCAGGCACTGAAGCTTTCTTT. Its translation: CASSPMGPGTEAFF.

This clone was observed a few times. Other DNA sequences in this specimen translate into the identical CDR3. CDR3 in DNA: TGCGCCAGCTCCCCCGGGACAGGGTACACTGAAGCTTTCTTT. It encodes CASSPGTGYTEAFF. V is TRBV5-1 and J is TRBJ1-1; TRBD1 aligns across 9 bases. V shed 7 bases, J shed 3 bases, and the junction held 7 bases outside the gene matches. This CDR3 is 14 amino acids long. Germline CDR1 is SGHRS and CDR2 is YFSETQ.

The chain carries TRBV30 and TRBJ2-2; TRBD2 agrees at 10 bases. From germline, CDR1 is GTSNPN and CDR2 SVGIG (reference sequence). This CDR3 is 14 amino acids long. Here the CDR3 DNA reads TGTGCTCTGGAGCGGGGGGGTTACACCGGGGAGCTGTTTTTT. Translated: CALERGGYTGELFF.

V usage is TRBV30 and J usage is TRBJ2-7; possibly TRBD1 for D (5 bases). V lost 7 bases to trimming and J lost 3 bases, with 16 bases between them. The CDR3 is made up of 13 amino acids. Germline-derived CDR1 and CDR2 are GTSNPN and SVGIG (reference sequence). CDR3 loop: CASDRGIGYEQYF. The CDR3 nucleotides read TGTGCCTCGGATAGGGGAATCGGCTACGAGCAGTACTTC.

V and J are TRBV6-1 and TRBJ2-7; tentative D call: TRBD2 (5 bases). CDR1 and CDR2 (germline): MNHNS, SASEGT. The V gene lost 4 bases and the J gene lost 5 bases, with 24 bases spanning the gap. The CDR3 totals 17 residues. The CDR3 is CASSVRFEGSAPHEQYF. The CDR3 DNA reads as TGTGCCAGCAGTGTAAGGTTTGAAGGGAGCGCCCCCCACGAGCAGTACTTC.

The chain is built from TRBV7-2 and TRBJ1-1; no firm D call. Per the germline V gene, CDR1 is SGHTA and CDR2 is FQGNSA. This CDR3 region has 12 residues. V lost 7 bases, J lost 1 base, and 7 bases lay in between. The CDR3 DNA follows: TGTGCCAGCACCCCATGGAACACTGAAGCTTTCTTT. This encodes CASTPWNTEAFF. Full variable domain (remainder filled in from reference TRBV7-2 and TRBJ1-1): GAGVSQSPSNKVTEKGKDVELRCDPISGHTALYWYRQSLGQGLEFLIYFQGNSAPDKSGLPSDRFSAERTGGSVSTLTIQRTQQEDSAVYLCASTPWNTEAFFGQGTRLTVV.

The CDR3 bases are TGTGCCAGCCAAGGGACAGGGGGTCCCCATAATACGCAGTATTTT. This gives the protein CASQGTGGPHNTQYF. The rearrangement joins TRBV19 to TRBJ2-3; 11 positions agree with TRBD1. This CDR3 spans 15 amino acids. The germline gives CDR1 LNHDA, CDR2 SQIVND (reference sequence). Trimming removed 9 bases from V and 7 bases from J; junction bases left unmatched: 12.

The chain carries TRBV19 and TRBJ2-3; 10 nucleotides agree with TRBD2. CDR1 and CDR2 from the germline V gene are LNHDA and SQIVND (reference sequence). The ends lost 0 bases at V and 2 bases at J; junction bases unmatched: 5. CDR3 size: 17 residues. The CDR3 sequence: CASSIDRTSGVTDTQYF. Written as DNA, the CDR3 is TGTGCCAGTAGTATAGATCGAACTAGCGGGGTCACAGATACGCAGTATTTT.

In the case of this clone: Its ends do not fully match the called genes, so a read error is possible. The rearrangement uses TRBV7-9 and TRBJ1-3; TRBD1 matches at 8 bases. The germline V gene has CDR1 SEHNR and CDR2 FQNEAQ (reference sequence). The CDR3 is 18 residues long. The CDR3 loop reads CSSSQFGDRPSSGNTIYF. CDR3 DNA: TGTTCCAGCAGCCAGTTTGGGGACAGGCCTTCCTCTGGAAACACCATATATTTT.

The chain joins TRBV2 to TRBJ1-1; weak D call: TRBD1 (5 bases). Trimming cost V 5 bases and J 3 bases, with 10 bases left between them. Germline CDR1 and CDR2: SNHLY and FYNNEI. The CDR3 totals 13 residues. In DNA, the CDR3 is TGTGCCAGCAGTTCACGGGACTACACTGAAGCTTTCTTT. Translating gives CASSSRDYTEAFF.

On this clone: Other DNA sequences in this specimen translate into the identical CDR3. This chain links TRBV5-1 with TRBJ2-1; 7 bases are shared with TRBD1. Trimming at V came to 0 bases and at J to 5 bases, leaving 2 bases not matched to a gene. Germline V gene lookup returns CDR1 SGHRS and CDR2 YFSETQ. CDR3 length equals 14 residues. The CDR3 region is CASSLDRGDNEQFF. The CDR3 DNA reads as TGCGCCAGCAGCTTGGACAGGGGTGACAATGAGCAGTTCTTC.

The gene calls are TRBV5-4 and TRBJ2-1; TRBD2 matches at 8 bases. The CDR3 consists of 15 residues. J was trimmed by 7 bases and V by 4 bases; bases with no gene match: 10. Germline CDR1 SGHNT, CDR2 YYREEE (reference sequence). CDR3 sequence: CASSQGLVPSNEQFF. The CDR3 DNA sequence: TGTGCCAGCAGCCAGGGACTAGTCCCCTCTAATGAGCAGTTCTTC.

The V call is TRBV28, the J call TRBJ2-3; a possible D gene is TRBD2 (6 bases). V gave up 6 bases and J gave up 3 bases, with 16 bases separating them. Germline V CDR1 and CDR2: MDHEN, SYDVKM. This CDR3 has 15 amino acids. The CDR3 DNA reads TGTGCCAGCAGCCGCGGGACCATGGGGACAGATACGCAGTATTTT. It yields the protein CASSRGTMGTDTQYF.

This chain joins TRBV5-6 and TRBJ2-5; D is perhaps TRBD1 (5 bases). CDR1 and CDR2 from the germline V gene are SGHDT and YYEEEE. Trimming stripped 4 bases from V and 5 bases from J, with 15 bases between. This CDR3 spans 14 amino acids. CDR3 DNA sequence: TGTGCCAGCAGCACCGAACAGGCGTGGGAGACCCAGTACTTC. Translation gives CASSTEQAWETQYF.